This T cell receptor beta chain was sequenced for a study of T cell repertoires in cytomegalovirus infection. For the study at large: Public TCR beta signatures marked donors with CMV infection and the matching HLA.

TCRdb itself ran the reads through MiXCR, one entry per CDR3 protein. The sample has more than 250,000 distinct CDR3 sequences, roughly 13% seen once; the top ten hold 8.5% to 10%. Looked up from germline, CDR1 is SGHVS and CDR2 is FQNEAQ. The CDR3 totals 15 residues. General study results and limits: CMV carriers with the relevant HLA were identified by cumulative public TCR beta family frequency. Ex vivo, HLA-C-restricted CMV-specific TCR beta clonotypes prevailed over the rest of the response.

As to this clonotype: Its antigen remains unknown. One base away lies a much larger clone, so this may be a sequencing read error.

The chain combines TRBV7-8 with TRBJ1-3; D remains unclear. This receptor was obtained from a human donor in good health (CMV status not recorded). Some clones in this sample may be carry-over from other donors' samples. Sequencing was carried out using PBMCs. In nucleotides, the CDR3 is TGTGCCAGCAGCTTAGTCTGGGGAGTTGGAAACATCATATATTTT. Encoded protein: CASSLVWGVGNIIYF. Based on the CDR3 plus reference TRBV7-8 and TRBJ1-3, the full variable domain is GAGVSQSPRYKVAKRGQDVALRCDPISGHVSLFWYQQALGQGPEFLTYFQNEAQLDKSGLPSDRFFAERPEGSVSTLKIQRTQQEDSAVYLCASSLVWGVGNIIYFGEGSWLTVV.